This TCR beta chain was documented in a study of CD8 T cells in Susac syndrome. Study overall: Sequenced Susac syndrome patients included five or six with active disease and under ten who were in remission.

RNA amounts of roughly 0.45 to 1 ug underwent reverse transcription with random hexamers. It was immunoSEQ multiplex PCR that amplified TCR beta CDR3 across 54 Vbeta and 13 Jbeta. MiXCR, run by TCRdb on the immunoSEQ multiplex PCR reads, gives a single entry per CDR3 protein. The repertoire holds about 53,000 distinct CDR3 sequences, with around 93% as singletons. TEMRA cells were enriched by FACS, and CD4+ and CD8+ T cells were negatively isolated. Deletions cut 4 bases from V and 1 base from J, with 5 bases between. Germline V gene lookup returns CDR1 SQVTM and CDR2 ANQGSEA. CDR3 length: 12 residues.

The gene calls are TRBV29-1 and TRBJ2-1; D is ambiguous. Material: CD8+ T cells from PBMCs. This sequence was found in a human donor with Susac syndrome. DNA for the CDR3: TGCAGCGTTGTTGGGTCCTACAATGAGCAGTTCTTC. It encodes CSVVGSYNEQFF.